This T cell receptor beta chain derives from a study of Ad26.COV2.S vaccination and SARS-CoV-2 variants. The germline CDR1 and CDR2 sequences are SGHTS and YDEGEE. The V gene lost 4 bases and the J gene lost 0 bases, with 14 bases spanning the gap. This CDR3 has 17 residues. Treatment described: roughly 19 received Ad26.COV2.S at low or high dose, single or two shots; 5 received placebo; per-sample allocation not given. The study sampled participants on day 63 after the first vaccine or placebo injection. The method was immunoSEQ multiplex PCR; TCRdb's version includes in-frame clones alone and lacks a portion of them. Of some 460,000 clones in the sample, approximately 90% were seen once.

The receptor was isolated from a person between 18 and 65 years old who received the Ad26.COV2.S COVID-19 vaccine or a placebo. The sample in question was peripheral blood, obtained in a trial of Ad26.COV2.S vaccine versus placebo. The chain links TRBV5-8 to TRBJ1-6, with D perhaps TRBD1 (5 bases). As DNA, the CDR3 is TGTGCCAGCAGCCTCCACCAGGGTAGCTCCTATAATTCACCCCTCCACTTT. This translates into CASSLHQGSSYNSPLHF.